This record looks at one T cell receptor (beta chain) sequence and its context. Antigen: not known. The sample originates from a study of T-cell reconstitution after alpha-beta-depleted transplantation in children. Trimming removed 2 bases from V and 3 bases from J, with 17 bases in between. CDR3 length: 16 residues. Germline-derived CDR1 and CDR2 are SGHRS and YFSETQ. Overall study results and limits: T-cell counts and diversity at one year post-transplant came mainly from newly produced T cells. Reported findings indicate that, about two months after transplant, alpha-beta T cells came from several hundred expanded clones, which were derived from non-depleted graft cells.

Unique molecular identifiers were incorporated during preparation of the TCRbeta library. TCRdb re-called the PCR reads with MiXCR, one entry per CDR3 protein. The table shows some 200,000 distinct CDR3 sequences, with under 8.5% occurring only once. The sequence was obtained from a male patient aged 2-10 years who had a stem cell transplant for acute myeloid leukemia, so the T cells may come from the graft donor. Material: PBMCs, mostly from graft donor cells, obtained 360 days after TCRalphabeta/CD19-depleted stem cell transplant. This chain connects TRBV5-1 to TRBJ2-5; the D gene is possibly TRBD1 (6 bases). The CDR3 sequence is CASSFPGQRVEETQYF. The CDR3 DNA follows: TGCGCCAGCAGCTTCCCTGGACAGAGAGTTGAAGAGACCCAGTACTTC.